This record concerns one T cell receptor beta chain sequence. Its cognate antigen is unknown. Prepared TCR beta cDNA libraries contained unique molecular identifiers. TCRdb reprocessed the PCR reads with MiXCR, giving one entry per CDR3 protein. This sample has about 560,000 distinct CDR3 sequences; about 44% occur once, and the top ten carry about 1.5%. The germline gives CDR1 SGHKS, CDR2 YYEKEE (reference sequence). V was pared by 4 bases and J by 4 bases, with 8 bases between. The length of the CDR3 is 12 residues. This entry is derived from a study of post-analysis software for immune sequencing data. The study, taken as a whole, reports: TRBV5-6, TRBV5-1 and TRBV20-1 were among roughly five TRBV segments more frequent in patients than controls.

The specimen was blood. The rearrangement joins TRBV5-5 to TRBJ1-2; a possible D gene is TRBD1 (6 bases). This receptor was taken from a girl aged 10 to 17 with multiple sclerosis. CDR3 sequence: CASSPGVYGYTF. CDR3 in DNA: TGTGCCAGCAGCCCAGGGGTCTATGGCTACACCTTC.